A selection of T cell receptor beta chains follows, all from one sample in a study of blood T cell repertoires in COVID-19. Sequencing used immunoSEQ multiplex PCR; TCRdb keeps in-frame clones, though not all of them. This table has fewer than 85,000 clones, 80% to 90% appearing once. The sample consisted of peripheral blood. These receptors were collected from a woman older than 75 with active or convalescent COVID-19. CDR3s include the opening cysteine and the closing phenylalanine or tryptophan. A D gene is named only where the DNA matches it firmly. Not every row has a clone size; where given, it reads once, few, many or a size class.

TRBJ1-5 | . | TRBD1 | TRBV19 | CASSIPRTGVGQPQHF | TGTGCCAGTAGTATCCCTCGAACAGGGGTCGGTCAGCCCCAGCATTTT
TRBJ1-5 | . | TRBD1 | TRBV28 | CATQGGAYQPQHF | TGTGCCACCCAGGGGGGCGCTTATCAGCCCCAGCATTTT
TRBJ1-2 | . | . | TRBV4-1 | CASSQEGVGGYTF | TGCGCCAGCAGCCAAGAAGGGGTTGGTGGCTACACCTTC
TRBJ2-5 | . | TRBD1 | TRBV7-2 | CASSFSGQGETQYF | TGTGCCAGCAGCTTTTCTGGACAGGGTGAGACCCAGTACTTC
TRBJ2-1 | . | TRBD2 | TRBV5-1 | CASSSGLAGEGEQFF | TGCGCCAGCAGCTCGGGACTAGCGGGAGAGGGTGAGCAGTTCTTC
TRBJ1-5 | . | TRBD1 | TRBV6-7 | CARLEPNWDSRGYSNQPQHF | TGTGCCAGACTAGAGCCCAATTGGGACAGCCGGGGGTATAGCAATCAGCCCCAGCATTTT
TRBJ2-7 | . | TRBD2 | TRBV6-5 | CASSRASGDEQYF | TGTGCCAGCTCAAGGGCTAGCGGGGACGAGCAGTACTTC
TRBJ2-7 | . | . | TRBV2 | CASSLSSEQYF | TGTGCCAGCAGTTTGTCGTCCGAGCAGTACTTC
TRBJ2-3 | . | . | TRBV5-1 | CASSLYPASAMPDTQYF | TGCGCCAGCAGCTTGTACCCGGCTAGCGCTATGCCAGATACGCAGTATTTT
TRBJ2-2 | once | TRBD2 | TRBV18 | CASSPPLLAGAVTGELFF | TGTGCCAGCTCACCACCCCTCCTAGCGGGAGCTGTCACCGGGGAGCTGTTTTTT
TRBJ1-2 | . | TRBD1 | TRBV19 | CASSIMDRNYGYTF | TGTGCCAGTAGTATAATGGACAGGAACTATGGCTACACCTTC
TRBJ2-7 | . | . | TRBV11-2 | CASSRVPRYEQYF | TGTGCCAGCAGCCGCGTCCCTCGGTACGAGCAGTACTTC
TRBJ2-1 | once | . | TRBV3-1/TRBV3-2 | CASSQLGGNEQFF | TGTGCCAGCAGCCAATTGGGAGGAAATGAGCAGTTCTTC
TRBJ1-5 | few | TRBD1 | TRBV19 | CASSSRQGGQPQHF | TGTGCCAGTAGTTCTAGACAGGGTGGACAGCCCCAGCATTTT
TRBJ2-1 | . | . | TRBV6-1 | CASSEADYNEQFF | TGTGCCAGCAGTGAGGCTGACTACAATGAGCAGTTCTTC
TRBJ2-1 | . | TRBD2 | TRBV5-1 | CASSLAGLAGAYEQFF | TGCGCCAGCAGCTTAGCGGGACTAGCGGGAGCATATGAGCAGTTCTTC
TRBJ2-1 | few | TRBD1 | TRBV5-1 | CASSLVRDSLYNEQFF | TGCGCCAGCAGCTTGGTAAGGGACAGTCTTTACAATGAGCAGTTCTTC
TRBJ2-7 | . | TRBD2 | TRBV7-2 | CASSSTGGRGYEQYF | TGTGCCAGCAGCTCCACGGGAGGGAGGGGCTACGAGCAGTACTTC
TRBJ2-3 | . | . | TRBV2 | CASSTLDSFTDTQYF | TGTGCCAGCAGTACACTGGACAGCTTCACAGATACGCAGTATTTT
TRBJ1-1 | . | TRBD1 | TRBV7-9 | CASSLAAGGSEAFF | TGTGCCAGCAGCTTAGCGGCAGGGGGCTCTGAAGCTTTCTTT
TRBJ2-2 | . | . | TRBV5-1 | CASSLDYTTGELFF | TGCGCCAGCAGCTTAGACTACACCACCGGGGAGCTGTTTTTT
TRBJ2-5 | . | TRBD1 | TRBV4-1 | CASSQAGTGYMETQYF | TGCGCCAGCAGCCAAGCTGGGACAGGGTATATGGAGACCCAGTACTTC